Included here is one T cell receptor beta chain sequence, with context. Its antigen is unknown. Using RNA transcripts, the TCR beta CDR3 regions were amplified. HTBI primers were used in a first-round RT-PCR, which preceded a second-round multiplex PCR. MiXCR, applied by TCRdb to the multiplex PCR reads, yields one record per CDR3 protein. This sample has 400,000 or so distinct CDR3 sequences, with about 18% found just once. The term stable hyperthyroidism indicated an absence of ophthalmopathy within 18 months of follow-up. Orbital computed tomography, together with clinical symptoms, serum thyroxine, TRAb and thyroid ultrasound, was used for diagnosis. This record comes from a study of Graves' ophthalmopathy and Graves' hyperthyroidism. Whole-study findings and limits: Most clonotypes expanded in thyroid above 0.001 frequency were present in blood too.

This CDR3 is built from 13 residues. J lost 1 base, V lost 10 bases, and 3 bases had no gene match. V gene TRBV12-3 or TRBV12-4 combines with J gene TRBJ1-3; 8 positions agree with TRBD1. Sequenced sample: peripheral blood. The clonotype was recovered from an adult woman with stable Graves' hyperthyroidism. CDR3 bases: TGTGCCAACAACAGGGGGTCTGGAAACACCATATATTTT. Encoded protein: CANNRGSGNTIYF.